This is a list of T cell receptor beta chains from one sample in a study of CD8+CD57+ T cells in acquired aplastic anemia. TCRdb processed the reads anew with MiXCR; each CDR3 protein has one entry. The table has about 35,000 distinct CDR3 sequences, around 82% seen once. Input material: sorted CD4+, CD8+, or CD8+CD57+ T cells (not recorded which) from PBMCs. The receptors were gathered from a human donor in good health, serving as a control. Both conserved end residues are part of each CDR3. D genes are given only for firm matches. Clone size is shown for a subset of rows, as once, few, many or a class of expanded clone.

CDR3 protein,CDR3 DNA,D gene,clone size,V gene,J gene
CASSRSGRLRTDTQYF,TGTGCCAGTAGTAGAAGCGGGAGGCTGCGCACAGATACGCAGTATTTT,TRBD2,NA,TRBV19,TRBJ2-3
CASSFGTGDNSPLHF,TGTGCCAGTAGCTTTGGGACAGGGGATAATTCACCCCTCCACTTT,TRBD1,few,TRBV19,TRBJ1-6
CASSAQGTDTQYF,TGTGCCAGCAGCGCACAGGGCACAGATACGCAGTATTTT,NA,NA,TRBV2,TRBJ2-3
CASSLTGEANQPQHF,TGTGCCAGCAGCTTAACCGGGGAAGCCAATCAGCCCCAGCATTTT,NA,NA,TRBV7-9,TRBJ1-5
CAISQTRSHEQFF,TGTGCCATCAGTCAGACTAGGTCCCATGAGCAGTTCTTC,NA,NA,TRBV10-3,TRBJ2-1
CASRPRRGDTQYF,TGTGCCAGCAGACCTAGAAGGGGAGATACGCAGTATTTT,NA,NA,TRBV7-2,TRBJ2-3
CASTRTGTGGSPLHF,TGTGCCAGTACACGTACCGGGACAGGGGGTTCACCCCTCCACTTT,TRBD1,NA,TRBV19,TRBJ1-6
CSARSLAGDVDTQYF,TGCAGTGCTAGATCGCTAGCGGGGGATGTGGATACGCAGTATTTT,TRBD2,NA,TRBV20-1,TRBJ2-3
CASGTSTDTQYF,TGTGCCAGCGGGACCAGCACAGATACGCAGTATTTT,NA,few,TRBV24-1,TRBJ2-3
CASSGWTSGGWSEQYF,TGTGCCAGCAGCGGCTGGACTAGCGGGGGGTGGAGCGAGCAGTACTTC,TRBD2,NA,TRBV9,TRBJ2-7
CATMGDRSSYEQYF,TGTGCCACCATGGGGGACAGAAGCTCCTACGAGCAGTACTTC,TRBD1,once,TRBV10-3,TRBJ2-7
CSVEGTGDEQYF,TGCAGCGTTGAGGGGACAGGTGACGAGCAGTACTTC,TRBD1,NA,TRBV29-1,TRBJ2-7
CASMGQPYGYTF,TGTGCCAGCATGGGACAGCCCTATGGCTACACCTTC,TRBD1,NA,TRBV25-1,TRBJ1-2
CASSERGTNYGHTF,TGTGCCAGCAGTGAACGAGGGACAAATTATGGCCACACCTTC,NA,NA,TRBV2,TRBJ1-2
CASSYSSGGAYEQYF,TGTGCCAGCAGTTACTCTAGCGGGGGGGCCTACGAGCAGTACTTC,TRBD2,few,TRBV6-2/TRBV6-3,TRBJ2-7
CACRDAPHNEQFF,TGTGCCTGCCGGGACGCGCCTCACAATGAGCAGTTCTTC,NA,large,TRBV15,TRBJ2-1
CASVQRAGGLETQYF,TGTGCCAGTGTGCAAAGGGCAGGGGGCCTTGAGACCCAGTACTTC,TRBD1,few,TRBV19,TRBJ2-5
CSARRMRAQHF,TGCAGTGCTAGGAGAATGCGGGCCCAGCATTTT,NA,NA,TRBV20-1,TRBJ1-5
CATSDQGQGEETQYF,TGTGCCACCAGTGACCAGGGACAGGGGGAAGAGACCCAGTACTTC,TRBD1,NA,TRBV24-1,TRBJ2-5
CASSAARVGAGEQYF,TGTGCCAGCAGCGCGGCACGCGTGGGGGCCGGCGAGCAGTACTTC,NA,NA,TRBV7-9,TRBJ2-7
CASSRTGKAYEQYF,TGTGCCAGTAGTAGGACAGGGAAGGCCTACGAGCAGTACTTC,TRBD1,NA,TRBV19,TRBJ2-7
CAWSVGYLATF,TGTGCCTGGAGTGTGGGGTACCTAGCAACCTTC,NA,NA,TRBV30,TRBJ1-2
CATSDYTGLNGYTF,TGTGCCACCAGTGACTATACAGGGTTAAATGGCTACACCTTC,NA,NA,TRBV24-1,TRBJ1-2
CSVETGQGASDYGYTF,TGCAGCGTTGAAACGGGACAGGGGGCGTCAGACTATGGCTACACCTTC,TRBD1,NA,TRBV29-1,TRBJ1-2
CAISESIGTASYEQYF,TGTGCCATCAGTGAGTCGATTGGGACAGCCTCCTACGAGCAGTACTTC,TRBD1,once,TRBV10-3,TRBJ2-7
CSVVSRANYGYTF,TGCAGCGTTGTCTCGAGAGCTAACTATGGCTACACCTTC,NA,NA,TRBV29-1,TRBJ1-2
CASSQEQGNSYTF,TGCGCCAGCAGCCAAGAACAGGGCAACAGCTACACCTTC,NA,NA,TRBV4-1,TRBJ1-2
CASSLAPGNEQFF,TGTGCCAGCAGCTTAGCGCCCGGTAATGAGCAGTTCTTC,NA,NA,TRBV7-6,TRBJ2-1
CASRGQSLTQPQHF,TGTGCCAGCAGGGGGCAGAGCCTTACTCAGCCCCAGCATTTT,NA,NA,TRBV2,TRBJ1-5
CASSLAGIGTDTQYF,TGTGCTAGCAGCTTGGCCGGGATCGGCACAGATACGCAGTATTTT,NA,NA,TRBV7-7,TRBJ2-3
CASSSEISYEQYF,TGTGCCAGCAGCTCGGAGATCTCCTACGAGCAGTACTTC,NA,NA,TRBV7-2,TRBJ2-7
CASTSGVNTEAFF,TGTGCCAGCACTTCCGGGGTTAACACTGAAGCTTTCTTT,NA,NA,TRBV7-9,TRBJ1-1
CASSAGQGTDTQYF,TGTGCCAGCAGCGCAGGACAGGGAACAGATACGCAGTATTTT,TRBD1,NA,TRBV2,TRBJ2-3
CASSRDRRGTEAFF,TGCGCCAGCAGCCGCGACCGTCGGGGAACTGAAGCTTTCTTT,NA,NA,TRBV10-1,TRBJ1-1
CASSVGRGNTEAFF,TGTGCCAGCAGTGTCGGACGGGGGAACACTGAAGCTTTCTTT,NA,NA,TRBV25-1,TRBJ1-1
CASSPLSGGTSYNEQFF,TGTGCCAGCAGCCCACTTAGCGGGGGGACTTCCTACAATGAGCAGTTCTTC,TRBD2,NA,TRBV11-2,TRBJ2-1
CASETSGGARQYF,TGCGCCAGCGAGACTAGCGGGGGGGCACGGCAGTACTTC,TRBD2,NA,TRBV10-2,TRBJ2-7
CASSSYPGQYGNTIYF,TGTGCCAGCAGCAGCTACCCGGGACAGTACGGAAACACCATATATTTT,TRBD1,many,TRBV11-2,TRBJ1-3
CASSSGSQETQYF,TGTGCCAGTAGTTCAGGGAGCCAAGAGACCCAGTACTTC,NA,NA,TRBV19,TRBJ2-5
CASSSSGTSSDEQYF,TGTGCCAGCAGCTCCTCCGGGACTAGTAGCGACGAGCAGTACTTC,TRBD2,NA,TRBV7-3,TRBJ2-7
CASSITRDPAYEQYF,TGTGCCAGTTCAATTACCCGGGACCCGGCCTACGAGCAGTACTTC,NA,NA,TRBV19,TRBJ2-7
CASEIRDSYYGYTF,TGTGCCAGCGAAATCCGGGACTCCTACTATGGCTACACCTTC,NA,NA,TRBV7-2,TRBJ1-2
CATTDSSGNTIYF,TGTGCCACCACTGACAGCTCTGGAAACACCATATATTTT,NA,few,TRBV24-1,TRBJ1-3
CATSRGEGSGANVLTF,TGTGCCACCTCCCGCGGGGAGGGGTCTGGGGCCAACGTCCTGACTTTC,TRBD2,medium-sized,TRBV15,TRBJ2-6
CATSRDDSGTYEQYF,TGTGCCACCAGCAGAGATGATAGCGGAACCTACGAGCAGTACTTC,NA,many,TRBV15,TRBJ2-7
CAISEGNEQLF,TGTGCCATCAGTGAGGGCAATGAGCAGCTCTTC,NA,NA,TRBV10-3,TRBJ2-1